The 18 T cell receptor beta chains in this list originate from one sample, sequenced in a study of blood T cell repertoires in COVID-19. Sequencing was performed with immunoSEQ multiplex PCR; in TCRdb, only in-frame clones are kept and a portion is missing. The sample consists of tens of thousands of clones, roughly 85% of them appearing once. Sequencing was done on a sample of peripheral blood. These receptors came from a human donor in a cohort sampled during active COVID-19.

The genes are TRBV4-3 and TRBJ2-7; D is perhaps TRBD2 (5 bases). Between the trimmed V and J ends, which lost 1 base and 0 bases, there was a span of 10 bases. Germline lookup yields CDR1 LGHNA and CDR2 YSLEER. This CDR3 has 15 amino acids. The CDR3, as DNA: TGCGCCAGCAGCCAAGGGTACGGGAACTCCTACGAGCAGTACTTC. Translated: CASSQGYGNSYEQYF.

The rearrangement links TRBV4-1 to TRBJ2-1, with 11 positions matching TRBD1. The CDR3 contains 16 residues. Trimming cost V 6 bases and J 9 bases; bases outside gene matches: 13. The germline V gene encodes CDR1 MGHRA and CDR2 YSYEKL. CDR3 nucleotide sequence: TGCGCCAGCAGGCATACCGGGACAGGGGGTTCGTTTGAGCAGTTCTTC. This sequence encodes CASRHTGTGGSFEQFF.

The V call is TRBV12-3 or TRBV12-4, the J call TRBJ2-1; 8 bases match TRBD2. J was trimmed by 9 bases and V by 8 bases; bases with no gene match: 9. This CDR3 comprises 13 residues. The CDR3 sequence is CASRRGGGGEQFF. The CDR3 bases are TGTGCCAGCCGCCGGGGGGGAGGCGGTGAGCAGTTCTTC.

V gene TRBV10-2 combines with J gene TRBJ1-1; TRBD1 agrees at 10 bases. The CDR3 consists of 15 residues. Germline V CDR1 and CDR2: WSHSY, SAAADI. The trim removed 6 bases at V and 5 bases at J, leaving 9 bases unmatched. The CDR3 DNA is TGCGCCAGCAGGCGGACAGGGGGGTCTCGGACTGAAGCTTTCTTT. Its translation: CASRRTGGSRTEAFF.

This chain connects TRBV5-8 to TRBJ1-5; D not resolved. This CDR3 spans 13 amino acids. The V end lost 2 bases, the J end lost 0 bases, and 3 bases lay between the germline ends. Per the germline V gene, CDR1 is SGHTS and CDR2 is YDEGEE. The CDR3 loop is CASSFGSNQPQHF. In nucleotides, the CDR3 is TGTGCCAGCAGCTTCGGTAGCAATCAGCCCCAGCATTTT.

This sequence joins TRBV6-5 and TRBJ1-5, with D possibly being TRBD1 (6 bases). The germline V gene encodes CDR1 MNHEY and CDR2 SVGAGI. This CDR3 has 16 residues. V was shortened by 2 bases and J by 4 bases, with 15 bases between the two germline ends. In DNA, the CDR3 is TGTGCCAGCAGTTACGGGGGCCTTGGTAGGAATCAGCCCCAGCATTTT. Residues: CASSYGGLGRNQPQHF.

V gene TRBV6-5 combines with J gene TRBJ2-7; D gene unclear. The V end was cut by 5 bases, the J end by 0 bases, with 11 bases between. CDR3 length: 14 amino acids. Per germline, CDR1 MNHEY and CDR2 SVGAGI. CDR3 in amino acids: CASSLQVRSYEQYF. CDR3 bases: TGTGCCAGCAGTCTCCAGGTTCGCTCCTACGAGCAGTACTTC.

This clone has ten or more counts. This same CDR3 is encoded by further DNA sequences in the sample. The chain couples TRBV4-2 to TRBJ1-1; D ambiguous. Germline V CDR1 and CDR2: LGHNA, YNFKEQ. This CDR3 has 14 residues. Deletions cut 1 base from V and 4 bases from J, with 10 bases between. CDR3 DNA: TGTGCCAGCAGCCAAGTCGGAGCGGGCACTGAAGCTTTCTTT. This gives the protein CASSQVGAGTEAFF.

The chain employs TRBV9 and TRBJ2-7; D is uncertain. The CDR3 runs 14 residues. V lost 4 bases and J 3 bases, leaving 14 bases between the germline ends. Per the germline V gene, CDR1 is SGDLS and CDR2 is YYNGEE. CDR3 nucleotide sequence: TGTGCCAGCAGCCCCCATGACACGCGCTACGAGCAGTACTTC. Its translation: CASSPHDTRYEQYF.

This clone was counted a few times. The same CDR3 also results from other DNA sequences found in this sample. J is TRBJ2-7 and V is TRBV6-5, with D possibly TRBD1 on 5 matching bases. This CDR3 comprises 15 residues. With 0 bases removed from V and 3 bases from J, the gap between germline ends came to 12 bases. The germline V gene has CDR1 MNHEY and CDR2 SVGAGI. The CDR3 bases are TGTGCCAGCAGTTACTCACCTCAGGGCGGCTACGAGCAGTACTTC. Translating gives CASSYSPQGGYEQYF.

The chain links TRBV9 to TRBJ2-1, with TRBD2 matching 9 bases. V gave up 0 bases and J gave up 7 bases; unmatched junction bases: 8. This CDR3 spans 16 amino acids. Germline V gene lookup returns CDR1 SGDLS and CDR2 YYNGEE. The CDR3 sequence: CASSVGGGRGGNEQFF. CDR3 sequence (DNA): TGTGCCAGCAGCGTAGGAGGCGGGAGGGGGGGTAATGAGCAGTTCTTC.

V and J are TRBV28 and TRBJ2-2; TRBD2 is a possible D gene (6 bases). Germline CDR1 and CDR2: MDHEN and SYDVKM. This CDR3 spans 14 amino acids. V dropped 2 bases and J dropped 7 bases, with 11 bases sitting between them. CDR3 sequence reads: CASSLPGVDGELFF. The CDR3 DNA follows: TGTGCCAGCAGTTTACCGGGGGTGGACGGGGAGCTGTTTTTT.

V and J are TRBV19 and TRBJ2-3, with TRBD2 as a possible D gene (6 bases). Trimming removed 5 bases at V and 1 base at J, with 13 bases between. Looked up from germline, CDR1 is LNHDA and CDR2 is SQIVND (reference sequence). This CDR3 has 15 amino acids. The CDR3 nucleotides read TGTGCCAGTAGTCTCCTGACGGGGGGCACAGATACGCAGTATTTT. Translating gives CASSLLTGGTDTQYF.

The chain combines TRBV7-2 with TRBJ2-7, with D perhaps matching TRBD1 (7 bases). The germline V gene has CDR1 SGHTA and CDR2 FQGNSA. V was clipped by 5 bases and J by 2 bases, with 16 bases between them. The CDR3 sequence is 15 residues long. The CDR3 reads CASSKEGQNTYEQYF. The CDR3 bases are TGTGCCAGCAGCAAGGAGGGACAGAACACCTACGAGCAGTACTTC. The whole variable domain, filled in from reference TRBV7-2 and TRBJ2-7, reads GAGVSQSPSNKVTEKGKDVELRCDPISGHTALYWYRQSLGQGLEFLIYFQGNSAPDKSGLPSDRFSAERTGGSVSTLTIQRTQQEDSAVYLCASSKEGQNTYEQYFGPGTRLTVT.

V usage is TRBV6-2 or TRBV6-3 and J usage is TRBJ2-1, with 13 positions matching TRBD2. The CDR3 sequence is 17 residues long. In germline, CDR1 is MNHEY, CDR2 SVGEGT. Trimming at V came to 5 bases and at J to 6 bases, leaving 10 bases not matched to a gene. CDR3 amino acids: CASSLRTSGRVPNEQFF. CDR3 in DNA: TGTGCCAGCAGTCTTCGTACTAGCGGGAGGGTACCCAATGAGCAGTTCTTC.

This clone was seen once. The CDR3 sequence is CASSTDGNTDTQYF. The CDR3 DNA follows: TGTGCCAGCAGCACCGACGGGAACACAGATACGCAGTATTTT. V and J are TRBV7-2 and TRBJ2-3, with D perhaps matching TRBD2 (5 bases). This CDR3 region has 14 residues. Germline V gene sequence: CDR1 SGHTA, CDR2 FQGNSA. V was clipped by 5 bases and J by 2 bases, with 11 bases between them.

The V and J genes are TRBV11-2 and TRBJ1-5; TRBD1 might be the D (5 bases). The CDR3 contains 17 residues. Germline CDR1 SGHAT, CDR2 FQNNGV. V was trimmed by 4 bases and J by 0 bases, leaving 16 bases between them. This CDR3 reads CASSYRTFTGSNQPQHF. In DNA, the CDR3 is TGTGCCAGCAGCTACCGCACCTTCACAGGTAGCAATCAGCCCCAGCATTTT.

The chain couples TRBV5-5 to TRBJ2-7; TRBD1 matches 8 bases. The CDR3 has 14 amino acids. V trimming: 4 bases; J trimming: 5 bases; junction bases outside the gene matches: 8. Germline V gene lookup returns CDR1 SGHKS and CDR2 YYEKEE (reference sequence). Written as DNA, the CDR3 is TGTGCCAGCAGCCTCGGACAGGGAGGCGACGAGCAGTACTTC. Protein: CASSLGQGGDEQYF.